This entry describes one T cell receptor beta chain. The table lists this clonotype with many counts. Its target antigen remains unknown. No qualities accompany the bases; no much larger clone lies one base away. The data stem from a study of breast tumors, draining lymph nodes, adjacent tissues (dated by TCRdb to 2016 to 2017). With regard to the full study: TCR beta repertoires were compared across tumor, adjacent nontumor tissue and axillary lymph nodes obtained from breast cancer patients. In human breast cancer, the study set out to assess how tumor, surrounding tissue and draining lymph node repertoires relate to one another and whether T cells might be exchanged between them.

What the work shows at the level of the full study, not this receptor alone: Tumors showed preferential V and J gene usage, and their T-cell repertoire diversity fell below that of lymph nodes yet above that of nontumor tissue. Tumor and nontumor tissue repertoires were found to be significantly more similar in luminal-like than in basal-like breast cancer. The study presented the conclusion that tumor T cells originate in lymph nodes as consistent with a hypothesis, not as something directly demonstrated. The data were considered consistent with most tumor T cells being derived from the lymph node and subsequently expanding within tumor tissue.

CDR1 is given as SQVTM and CDR2 as ANQGSEA, both from the germline V gene. V loses 3 bases of germline sequence and J loses 6 bases, and the interval between the two ends is 14 bases. The CDR3 sequence holds 13 residues, the cysteine and phenylalanine included. Kept here is only the CDR3 DNA, which spans 39 bases and is read in frame from base 1. Sequencing was performed on an Illumina HiSeq 2000. Multiplex PCR amplification was used to build the TCR beta chain libraries. The amplified TCR beta chain products were analyzed by high-throughput sequencing. TCRdb reran the public reads through fastp at Q25 and MiXCR, keeping productive beta chains. CDR3 protein duplicates are merged, each entry listing the most common genes and DNA. Recorded for this sample are under 350,000 distinct CDR3 sequences; about 33% of them occurred a single time. Together, the top ten hold over 0.95% of the sample. Lymph node samples came from the axillary draining lymph nodes of breast cancer patients.

The chain was built from TRBV29-1 and TRBJ1-2; the D gene is unclear. Source material: axillary lymph node tissue. The receptor's source is a female donor with breast cancer. Some clones in this sample may be carry-over from other donors' samples. The nucleotide sequence reads as follows: TGCAGCGTTGACCGGGTTGGTATAGATGGCTACACCTTC. The encoded protein is CSVDRVGIDGYTF.